The 25 T cell receptor beta chains reported below all come from one sample, sequenced in a study of blood T cell repertoires in COVID-19. Sequencing was performed with immunoSEQ multiplex PCR; in TCRdb, only in-frame clones are kept and a portion is missing. This repertoire shows under 300,000 clones, roughly 90% found once; its top ten account for about 6%. Sample: PBMCs or T cells enriched from blood (not recorded which). These receptors originate from a woman in her twenties or thirties with acute COVID-19.

The genes are TRBV6-4 and TRBJ2-3, with 7 nucleotides matching TRBD2. The CDR3 sequence is 15 residues long. After removal of 9 bases from V and 4 bases from J, the junction contained 13 bases not matched to a gene. Germline assignment: CDR1 MRHNA and CDR2 SNTAGT. The chain's CDR3 is CASSNEAGSADTQYF. CDR3 DNA sequence: TGTGCCAGTTCGAATGAAGCGGGATCCGCAGATACGCAGTATTTT.

This clone was recorded only once. This chain uses TRBV2 with TRBJ1-1; a possible D gene is TRBD1 (5 bases). CDR1 is SNHLY, CDR2 FYNNEI, per germline. V lost 3 bases and J 5 bases, leaving 13 bases between the germline ends. The CDR3 loop spans 14 amino acids. The DNA for the CDR3 is TGTGCCAGCAGTGAGTGGCGGCGGGGGACTGAAGCTTTCTTT. Amino acids: CASSEWRRGTEAFF.

This chain links TRBV6-4 with TRBJ2-2, with D perhaps matching TRBD1 (5 bases). The germline CDR1 and CDR2 sequences are MRHNA and SNTAGT. The CDR3 runs 16 residues. Trimming left V 0 bases short and J 4 bases short, with 12 bases between. The CDR3 spells CASSDSPSGSTGELFF. For the CDR3, the DNA is TGTGCCAGCAGTGACTCGCCGTCAGGGTCCACCGGGGAGCTGTTTTTT.

The J gene is TRBJ2-3, the V gene TRBV4-1; 9 nucleotides match TRBD2. Germline assignment: CDR1 MGHRA and CDR2 YSYEKL. J gave up 4 bases and V 0 bases, and 8 bases lay outside the gene matches. There are 17 residues in the CDR3. CDR3 DNA sequence: TGCGCCAGCAGCCAAGACGGAGCGGGGGGCCCAGCAGATACGCAGTATTTT. Its translation is CASSQDGAGGPADTQYF.

The rearrangement links TRBV28 to TRBJ1-5, with 10 bases matching TRBD1. The CDR3 has 18 amino acids. Germline trimming cut 2 bases from V and 2 bases from J; bases unmatched to any gene: 9. From germline, CDR1 is MDHEN and CDR2 SYDVKM. The CDR3 nucleotides are TGTGCCAGCAGTTTACCCCGACAGGGGGCGAGGGGCAATCAGCCCCAGCATTTT. Protein: CASSLPRQGARGNQPQHF. Combining the CDR3 with reference TRBV28 and TRBJ1-5 gives the whole variable domain DVKVTQSSRYLVKRTGEKVFLECVQDMDHENMFWYRQDPGLGLRLIYFSYDVKMKEKGDIPEGYSVSREKKERFSLILESASTNQTSMYLCASSLPRQGARGNQPQHFGDGTRLSIL.

The V call is TRBV4-2, the J call TRBJ1-5; D is perhaps TRBD1 (6 bases). The CDR3 extends over 13 amino acids. Deletions cut 0 bases from V and 9 bases from J, with 9 bases between. Germline CDR1 is LGHNA and CDR2 is YNFKEQ. The CDR3 DNA sequence: TGTGCCAGCAGCCAAGACAGGGGCTTGCCCCAGCATTTT. The encoded protein is CASSQDRGLPQHF.

The chain has TRBV19 and TRBJ2-3; 7 nucleotides line up with TRBD2. J lost 6 bases, V lost 5 bases, and 8 bases had no gene match. Germline lookup yields CDR1 LNHDA and CDR2 SQIVND (reference sequence). This CDR3 is 14 amino acids long. The CDR3 DNA sequence: TGTGCCAGTAGTCCGGGGGGTACGGTTGATACGCAGTATTTT. This encodes CASSPGGTVDTQYF.

CDR3 sequence (DNA): TGTGCCAGTAGTATAGTGGACAGCCCCCAGCATTTT. Translated: CASSIVDSPQHF. The chain recombines TRBV19 with TRBJ1-5; a weak D match, TRBD1 (6 bases). Per the germline V gene, CDR1 is LNHDA and CDR2 is SQIVND (reference sequence). This CDR3 spans 12 amino acids. Trimming removed 1 base from V and 10 bases from J, with 8 bases in between.

The V call is TRBV5-4, the J call TRBJ1-1, with D hard to call. The length of the CDR3 is 14 residues. V gave up 3 bases and J gave up 9 bases, with 18 bases separating them. Looked up from germline, CDR1 is SGHNT and CDR2 is YYREEE (reference sequence). The CDR3 protein is CASSSEVSVGQAFF. CDR3 nucleotide sequence: TGTGCCAGCAGCTCGGAGGTCTCGGTGGGCCAAGCTTTCTTT.

The genes are TRBV6-5 and TRBJ2-2; D gene ambiguous. The V end was cut by 7 bases, the J end by 5 bases, with 11 bases between. Germline lookup yields CDR1 MNHEY and CDR2 SVGAGI. This CDR3 contains 13 residues. CDR3 region: CASTSRRTGELFF. The DNA of the CDR3 is TGTGCCAGCACCTCACGCAGGACCGGGGAGCTGTTTTTT.

V is TRBV10-2 and J is TRBJ2-3; the match to TRBD1 covers 9 bases. The germline CDR1 and CDR2 sequences are WSHSY and SAAADI. The CDR3 length is 15 residues. The junction had 12 bases not matched to a gene; V was cut back by 8 bases and J by 6 bases. CDR3 sequence reads: CASGQGLATEDTQYF. The CDR3 nucleotides are TGCGCCAGCGGACAGGGGCTCGCTACCGAGGATACGCAGTATTTT.

The chain has TRBV29-1 and TRBJ1-2; 9 bases match TRBD1. Germline V gives CDR1 SQVTM, CDR2 ANQGSEA. The CDR3 has 12 amino acids. V was pared by 6 bases and J by 4 bases, with 3 bases of the junction left unmatched. This chain's CDR3 is CSVRDRVYGYTF. The DNA for the CDR3 is TGCAGCGTACGGGACAGGGTCTATGGCTACACCTTC.

The rearrangement uses TRBV28 and TRBJ1-6, with D possibly TRBD1 on 5 matching bases. Germline assignment: CDR1 MDHEN and CDR2 SYDVKM. The CDR3 covers 15 residues. The V gene lost 5 bases and the J gene lost 7 bases, with 15 bases spanning the gap. The CDR3 protein is CASSPLAGINSPLHF. The DNA of the CDR3 is TGTGCCAGCAGTCCTCTGGCAGGGATAAATTCACCCCTCCACTTT.

V gene TRBV11-2 combines with J gene TRBJ1-6; TRBD1 agrees at 10 bases. The CDR3 has 14 residues. Trimming at V came to 6 bases and at J to 7 bases, leaving 3 bases not matched to a gene. Germline lookup yields CDR1 SGHAT and CDR2 FQNNGV. This CDR3 is CASRQTGGNSPLHF. CDR3 bases: TGTGCCAGCAGACAGACAGGGGGCAATTCACCCCTCCACTTT.

This chain uses TRBV19 with TRBJ2-2; 9 bases line up with TRBD1. V shed 9 bases, J shed 2 bases, and the junction held 10 bases outside the gene matches. This CDR3 is built from 16 residues. The germline gives CDR1 LNHDA, CDR2 SQIVND (reference sequence). CDR3 bases: TGTGCCAGCCGGACAGGGGCGGCACTAAACACCGGGGAGCTGTTTTTT. It yields the protein CASRTGAALNTGELFF.

This chain connects TRBV29-1 to TRBJ2-7; the match to TRBD1 covers 8 bases. V lost 3 bases and J lost 1; bases outside the gene matches: 2. Germline V CDR1 and CDR2: SQVTM, ANQGSEA. The CDR3 consists of 13 residues. CDR3 sequence reads: CSVDRTGSYEQYF. The CDR3 nucleotides read TGCAGCGTTGATCGGACAGGGTCCTACGAGCAGTACTTC.

This chain joins TRBV7-2 and TRBJ2-3; possibly TRBD2 for D (6 bases). Trimming stripped 2 bases from V and 2 bases from J, with 8 bases between. The CDR3 length is 14 residues. Germline CDR1 and CDR2: SGHTA and FQGNSA. The CDR3 here is CASSLRGSTDTQYF. DNA for the CDR3: TGTGCCAGCAGCTTACGGGGGTCCACAGATACGCAGTATTTT. Supplemented by reference TRBV7-2 and TRBJ2-3, the full variable domain reads GAGVSQSPSNKVTEKGKDVELRCDPISGHTALYWYRQSLGQGLEFLIYFQGNSAPDKSGLPSDRFSAERTGGSVSTLTIQRTQQEDSAVYLCASSLRGSTDTQYFGPGTRLTVL.

Turning to this clone: Sequence at one end of the junction differs from germline and may be a read error. CDR3 sequence: CACPERGPGDF. The DNA of the CDR3 is TGTGCCTGTCCAGAAAGGGGGCCCGGGGATTTT. The J gene is TRBJ2-3, the V gene TRBV28; 7 bases match TRBD1. CDR3 length equals 11 residues. Germline V gives CDR1 MDHEN, CDR2 SYDVKM.

The chain recombines TRBV9 with TRBJ2-5; 7 nucleotides align to TRBD2. The CDR3 is made up of 16 amino acids. J lost 2 bases, V lost 5 bases, and 12 bases had no gene match. CDR1 and CDR2 (germline): SGDLS, YYNGEE. CDR3 loop: CASRRGGGSGQETQYF. CDR3 DNA: TGTGCCAGCAGGAGGGGTGGCGGGAGTGGTCAAGAGACCCAGTACTTC.

J is TRBJ2-2 and V is TRBV6-1, with 11 bases fitting TRBD2. From germline, CDR1 is MNHNS and CDR2 SASEGT. Trimming removed 2 bases from V and 6 bases from J; junction bases left unmatched: 8. The length of the CDR3 is 17 residues. CDR3 coding DNA: TGTGCCAGCAGTGAATTTTTAGCGGGGGGGCCCCCCGGGGAGCTGTTTTTT. Its translation: CASSEFLAGGPPGELFF.

V and J are TRBV27 and TRBJ2-7; possibly TRBD2 for D (5 bases). This CDR3 contains 14 residues. V lost 5 bases and J 3 bases, leaving 14 bases between the germline ends. The germline V gene encodes CDR1 MNHEY and CDR2 SMNVEV (reference sequence). Here the CDR3 reads CASSPLLGSYEQYF. CDR3 nucleotides: TGTGCCAGCAGTCCATTACTGGGGAGCTACGAGCAGTACTTC.

The rearrangement uses TRBV10-3 and TRBJ2-3; 12 bases map to TRBD2. CDR1 is ENHRY, CDR2 SYGVKD, per germline. This CDR3 is 16 amino acids long. Trimming took 11 bases from V and 0 from J; bases not matched to a gene: 9. As DNA, the CDR3 is TGTGCCGTCTCTAGCGGGAGGGCTACTAGCACAGATACGCAGTATTTT. This gives the protein CAVSSGRATSTDTQYF.

CDR3 protein: CASSYLSGPKDEQYF. CDR3 DNA sequence: TGTGCCAGCAGTTACTTGAGCGGGCCCAAGGACGAGCAGTACTTC. The V call is TRBV6-5, the J call TRBJ2-7, with a possible D match to TRBD2 (6 bases). CDR1 is MNHEY and CDR2 is SVGAGI in the germline V gene. Trimming took 1 base from V and 5 from J, leaving 15 bases between them. The CDR3 is 15 amino acids.

The rearrangement uses TRBV27 and TRBJ2-1; 7 bases are a match to TRBD2. The V segment lost 4 bases and the J segment 6 bases; nucleotides outside the gene matches: 24. The CDR3 has 20 residues. Germline assignment: CDR1 MNHEY and CDR2 SMNVEV (reference sequence). The DNA for the CDR3 is TGTGCCAGCAGTTCTGGGGCGGGAGTCTTAATAATAGTGGAAACCAATGAGCAGTTCTTC. Protein product: CASSSGAGVLIIVETNEQFF.

V and J are TRBV11-2 and TRBJ2-1, with a tentative D call TRBD2 (5 bases). Germline values: CDR1 SGHAT, CDR2 FQNNGV. The CDR3 sequence is 13 residues long. Trimming took 5 bases from V and 5 from J, leaving 10 bases between them. CDR3 region: CASSAPGNNEQFF. The CDR3 nucleotides are TGTGCCAGCAGCGCTCCGGGGAACAATGAGCAGTTCTTC.